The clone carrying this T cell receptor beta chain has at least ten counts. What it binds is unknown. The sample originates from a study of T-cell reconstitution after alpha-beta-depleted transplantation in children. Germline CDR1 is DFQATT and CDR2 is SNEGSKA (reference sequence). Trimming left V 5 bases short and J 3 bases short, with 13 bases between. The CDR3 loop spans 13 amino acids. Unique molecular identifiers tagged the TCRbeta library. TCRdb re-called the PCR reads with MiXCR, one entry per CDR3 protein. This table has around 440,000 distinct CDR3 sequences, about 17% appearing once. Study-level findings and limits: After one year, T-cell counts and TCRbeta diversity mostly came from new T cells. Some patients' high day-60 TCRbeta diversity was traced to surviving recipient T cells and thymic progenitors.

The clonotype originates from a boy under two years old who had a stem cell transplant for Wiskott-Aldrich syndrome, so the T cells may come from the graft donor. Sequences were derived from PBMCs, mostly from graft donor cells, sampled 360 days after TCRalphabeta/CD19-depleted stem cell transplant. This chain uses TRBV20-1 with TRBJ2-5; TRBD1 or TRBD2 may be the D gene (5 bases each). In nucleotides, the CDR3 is TGCAGTGCTTTCCGGGGCCTGGAAGAGACCCAGTACTTC. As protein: CSAFRGLEETQYF.